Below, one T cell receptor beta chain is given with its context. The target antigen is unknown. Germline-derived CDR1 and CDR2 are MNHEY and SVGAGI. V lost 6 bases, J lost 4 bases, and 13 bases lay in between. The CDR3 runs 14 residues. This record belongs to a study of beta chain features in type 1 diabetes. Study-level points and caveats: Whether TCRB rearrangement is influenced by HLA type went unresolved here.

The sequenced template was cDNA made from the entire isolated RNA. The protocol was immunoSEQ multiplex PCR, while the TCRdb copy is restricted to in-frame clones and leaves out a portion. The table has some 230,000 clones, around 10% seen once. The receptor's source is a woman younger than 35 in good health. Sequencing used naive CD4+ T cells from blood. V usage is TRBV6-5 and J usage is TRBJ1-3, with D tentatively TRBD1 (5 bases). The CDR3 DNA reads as TGTGCCAGCAGGCCCTCGGGGGTAGGAAACACCATATATTTT. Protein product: CASRPSGVGNTIYF.